The 23 T cell receptor beta chains in this list originate from one sample, sequenced in a study of blood T cell repertoires in COVID-19. The repertoire was sequenced with immunoSEQ multiplex PCR; TCRdb's copy has only in-frame clones and lacks some. The sample includes approximately 100,000 clones, around four fifths of them seen just once. The sequenced sample was peripheral blood. The receptors were gathered from a man aged 60 to 75 with acute or convalescent COVID-19.

Only one count was recorded for this clone. This chain's CDR3 is CASSVRAGQNNSPLHF. CDR3 in DNA: TGCGCCAGCAGCGTTCGGGCGGGACAGAATAATTCACCCCTCCACTTT. This chain joins TRBV5-1 and TRBJ1-6, with 7 nucleotides matching TRBD1. CDR3 length equals 16 residues. Germline trimming cut 4 bases from V and 5 bases from J; bases unmatched to any gene: 9. Germline values: CDR1 SGHRS, CDR2 YFSETQ.

This sequence joins TRBV12-5 and TRBJ2-1; 7 nucleotides match TRBD2. The V gene end was trimmed by 7 bases and the J gene end by 10 bases; junction bases not matched to a gene: 13. This CDR3 region has 14 residues. The germline V gene encodes CDR1 LGHNT and CDR2 FRNRAP. CDR3 nucleotides: TGTGCTAGTGCTCTTGGCGGGAGTGTAAGAGAGCAGTTCTTC. This gives the protein CASALGGSVREQFF. The full variable domain, rest sourced from reference TRBV12-5 and TRBJ2-1, is DARVTQTPRHKVTEMGQEVTMRCQPILGHNTVFWYRQTMMQGLELLAYFRNRAPLDDSGMPKDRFSAEMPDATLATLKIQPSEPRDSAVYFCASALGGSVREQFFGPGTRLTVL.

The rearrangement links TRBV12-3 or TRBV12-4 to TRBJ1-4; no reliable D call. This CDR3 contains 12 residues. The V end lost 3 bases, the J end lost 5 bases, and 4 bases lay between the germline ends. Written as DNA, the CDR3 is TGTGCCAGCAGTTTTGTAAATGAAAAACTGTTTTTT. Protein: CASSFVNEKLFF.

The CDR3 DNA reads as TGTGCCACCAGCATGCAGGGAGGAAGCACTGAAGCTTTCTTT. Its protein is CATSMQGGSTEAFF. This rearrangement joins TRBV15 to TRBJ1-1; D might be TRBD1 (5 bases). CDR3 length: 14 amino acids. Germline values: CDR1 LNHNV, CDR2 YYDKDF (reference sequence). The V end was cut by 4 bases, the J end by 4 bases, with 13 bases between. Drawing the rest from reference TRBV15 and TRBJ1-1, the complete variable domain is DAMVIQNPRYQVTQFGKPVTLSCSQTLNHNVMYWYQQKSSQAPKLLFHYYDKDFNNEADTPDNFQSRRPNTSFCFLDIRSPGLGDTAMYLCATSMQGGSTEAFFGQGTRLTVV.

The V call is TRBV4-3, the J call TRBJ2-3; perhaps TRBD1 as D (6 bases). The V end lost 2 bases, the J end lost 0 bases, and 30 bases lay between the germline ends. Germline V gene lookup returns CDR1 LGHNA and CDR2 YSLEER. This CDR3 has 22 amino acids. In nucleotides, the CDR3 is TGCGCCAGCAGCCAACGAACAGTGGCAGGGGCGATTATGCGGGCTAGCACAGATACGCAGTATTTT. This translates into CASSQRTVAGAIMRASTDTQYF.

V usage is TRBV7-9 and J usage is TRBJ1-5; 9 bases align to TRBD1. Unmatched junction bases numbered 7, after V lost 5 bases and J lost 5 bases. Germline CDR1 SEHNR, CDR2 FQNEAQ (reference sequence). There are 15 residues in the CDR3. The CDR3 DNA follows: TGTGCCAGCAGCCCAGAGGGACAGGGCTATCAGCCCCAGCATTTT. It translates to CASSPEGQGYQPQHF. Together with reference TRBV7-9 and TRBJ1-5, the CDR3 gives the full variable domain: DTGVSQNPRHKITKRGQNVTFRCDPISEHNRLYWYRQTLGQGPEFLTYFQNEAQLEKSRLLSDRFSAERPKGSFSTLEIQRTEQGDSAMYLCASSPEGQGYQPQHFGDGTRLSIL.

The V call is TRBV24-1, the J call TRBJ2-5; TRBD1 matches 9 bases. V was pared by 3 bases and J by 2 bases, with 12 bases of the junction left unmatched. Germline-derived CDR1 and CDR2 are KGHDR and SFDVKD. This CDR3 is built from 18 residues. The CDR3 DNA is TGTGCCACCAGTGATCCCGGCGGGACAGGGATTTTTCAAGAGACCCAGTACTTC. Protein sequence: CATSDPGGTGIFQETQYF.

The gene calls are TRBV18 and TRBJ2-2, with 8 bases that match TRBD2. Germline CDR1 and CDR2: KGHSH and LQKENI. Trimming took 2 bases from V and 4 from J; bases not matched to a gene: 6. The CDR3 spans 16 residues. In DNA, the CDR3 is TGTGCCAGCTCACCAATGGGACTAGAGGGCACCGGGGAGCTGTTTTTT. Translated: CASSPMGLEGTGELFF.

The chain has TRBV29-1 and TRBJ2-2; TRBD1 matches 9 bases. CDR1 is SQVTM and CDR2 is ANQGSEA in the germline V gene. Trimming took 7 bases from V and 7 from J; bases not matched to a gene: 7. This CDR3 contains 13 residues. CDR3 nucleotides: TGCAGCGGGGGACAGGGAACGGTCGGGGAGCTGTTTTTT. Translating it yields CSGGQGTVGELFF.

The chain uses TRBV4-1 and TRBJ2-1; 9 bases are a match to TRBD2. Germline CDR1 is MGHRA and CDR2 is YSYEKL. The CDR3 is 14 amino acids. Trimming removed 0 bases from V and 16 bases from J; junction bases left unmatched: 10. CDR3 in DNA: TGCGCCAGCAGCCAAGAAAGTTACGGGACTAGCTCTTTCTTC. Protein product: CASSQESYGTSSFF.

The chain couples TRBV28 to TRBJ1-4; TRBD1 is a possible D gene (5 bases). V shed 4 bases and J shed 7 bases, with 10 bases lying between them. Per germline, CDR1 MDHEN and CDR2 SYDVKM. This CDR3 has 13 amino acids. CDR3 sequence reads: CASSYGGSEKLFF. The CDR3 DNA sequence: TGTGCCAGCAGTTACGGGGGTAGTGAAAAACTGTTTTTT.

This clone is a singleton in its sample. The chain is built from TRBV5-4 and TRBJ2-1, with 14 bases identical to TRBD2. Germline V gene data show CDR1 as SGHNT and CDR2 as YYREEE (reference sequence). The CDR3 length is 18 residues. V dropped 4 bases and J dropped 7; count of bases not matched to a gene: 13. CDR3 DNA: TGTGCCAGCAGCCAGGGCGGACTAGCGGGAGGAAGCATAAATGAGCAGTTCTTC. It yields the protein CASSQGGLAGGSINEQFF.

This rearrangement joins TRBV27 to TRBJ2-1; TRBD2 matches at 8 bases. Per the germline V gene, CDR1 is MNHEY and CDR2 is SMNVEV (reference sequence). The V gene end was trimmed by 5 bases and the J gene end by 0 bases; junction bases not matched to a gene: 15. The CDR3 has 19 residues. In DNA, the CDR3 is TGTGCCAGCAGTACAAGGAGACGGGGGGGCCTTAGCTCCTACAATGAGCAGTTCTTC. It encodes CASSTRRRGGLSSYNEQFF.

The chain links TRBV24-1 to TRBJ1-5; 7 bases line up with TRBD1. The V segment lost 2 bases and the J segment 2 bases; nucleotides outside the gene matches: 8. CDR1 and CDR2 from the germline V gene are KGHDR and SFDVKD. The CDR3 covers 17 residues. Written as DNA, the CDR3 is TGTGCCACCAGTGATTGTCGGGACAGTAGTTGCAATCAGCCCCAGCATTTT. It codes for CATSDCRDSSCNQPQHF.

This clone was detected only once. The chain employs TRBV10-2 and TRBJ2-5; 8 bases align to TRBD1. The CDR3 is 18 residues long. V was pared by 0 bases and J by 0 bases, with 9 bases of the junction left unmatched. Germline CDR1 reads WSHSY; CDR2 reads SAAADI. This CDR3 is CASSESWTGLMYQETQYF. In DNA form, the CDR3 reads TGCGCCAGCAGTGAGTCTTGGACAGGGCTCATGTACCAAGAGACCCAGTACTTC.

This clone was counted once. The J gene is TRBJ2-5, the V gene TRBV28; 13 bases map to TRBD2. The CDR3 is made up of 16 amino acids. Germline V gives CDR1 MDHEN, CDR2 SYDVKM. Losses at the gene ends were 2 bases for V and 5 bases for J; bases not matched to a gene: 5. The CDR3 DNA reads TGTGCCAGCAGTTTACCACTAGCGGGAGGGAGGGAGACCCAGTACTTC. It is translated as CASSLPLAGGRETQYF.

This sequence joins TRBV5-1 and TRBJ2-4; D ambiguous. CDR1 is SGHRS, CDR2 YFSETQ, per germline. V lost 0 bases to trimming and J lost 8 bases, with 12 bases between them. This CDR3 comprises 14 residues. CDR3 loop: CASSLDSPAYIQYF. In DNA form, the CDR3 reads TGCGCCAGCAGCTTGGATAGCCCCGCATACATTCAGTACTTC.

The chain carries TRBV30 and TRBJ1-2, with a weak D call TRBD1 (6 bases). Per the germline V gene, CDR1 is GTSNPN and CDR2 is SVGIG (reference sequence). The length of the CDR3 is 13 residues. Trimming pared 4 bases from V and 2 bases from J, leaving 11 bases between. CDR3 coding DNA: TGTGCCTGGACGTTACAGGGAAACTATGGCTACACCTTC. Protein sequence: CAWTLQGNYGYTF.

The chain combines TRBV5-6 with TRBJ2-1, with TRBD2 identical over 11 bases. The CDR3 is made up of 16 amino acids. With V trimmed by 4 bases and J by 8 bases, 11 bases remained unmatched. The germline gives CDR1 SGHDT, CDR2 YYEEEE. CDR3 bases: TGTGCCAGCAGCCCCGAATTGACTAGCGGGAACGATGAGCAGTTCTTC. Encoded protein: CASSPELTSGNDEQFF. Complete variable domain (other parts from reference TRBV5-6 and TRBJ2-1): DAGVTQSPTHLIKTRGQQVTLRCSPKSGHDTVSWYQQALGQGPQFIFQYYEEEERQRGNFPDRFSGHQFPNYSSELNVNALLLGDSALYLCASSPELTSGNDEQFFGPGTRLTVL.

This CDR3 reads CASSLGLNRGETQYF. The CDR3 coding sequence is TGTGCCAGCAGCTTAGGACTCAACAGGGGTGAGACCCAGTACTTC. The chain is built from TRBV7-9 and TRBJ2-5, with 7 bases fitting TRBD1. The CDR3 sequence is 15 residues long. Germline V lookup: CDR1 SEHNR, CDR2 FQNEAQ (reference sequence). The ends lost 1 base at V and 5 bases at J; junction bases unmatched: 7.

The CDR3, as DNA: TGCGCCAGCAGCGAGCCGGGACAGAGCACAGATACGCAGTATTTT. Its protein product is CASSEPGQSTDTQYF. The V call is TRBV5-1, the J call TRBJ2-3; TRBD1 matches 7 bases. After removal of 4 bases from V and 0 bases from J, the junction contained 5 bases not matched to a gene. The CDR3 runs to 15 residues. From germline, CDR1 is SGHRS and CDR2 YFSETQ.

V gene TRBV3-1 (or the pseudogene TRBV3-2) combines with J gene TRBJ2-5; D unclear. The CDR3 extends over 15 amino acids. Germline lookup yields CDR1 LGHDT and CDR2 YNNKEL (reference sequence). V lost 1 base to trimming and J lost 4 bases, with 13 bases between them. The CDR3 here is CASSQVTNRRETQYF. In DNA, the CDR3 is TGTGCCAGCAGCCAAGTAACTAATAGACGAGAGACCCAGTACTTC.

The rearrangement joins TRBV30 to TRBJ2-2; 9 nucleotides agree with TRBD1. The CDR3 runs 15 residues. Germline CDR1 is GTSNPN and CDR2 is SVGIG (reference sequence). With V trimmed by 4 bases and J by 5 bases, 8 bases remained unmatched. CDR3 residues: CAWKFGTGLTGELFF. CDR3 nucleotides: TGTGCCTGGAAGTTTGGGACAGGGTTAACCGGGGAGCTGTTTTTT.